These T cell receptor beta chains were read from a single sample in a study of cytomegalovirus exposure and HLA in healthy donors. Sequenced by immunoSEQ multiplex PCR; TCRdb stores in-frame clones only, minus some. The sample includes roughly 180,000 clones, around 82% seen only once; the top ten take roughly 1%. Sequenced material: PBMCs. These receptors all stem from a man younger than 40 in good health and CMV-seronegative. Each CDR3 is given with its conserved first and last residue. Fields, in order: V gene, J gene, CDR3 protein.

>TRBV11-2|TRBJ2-2
CASSLVSQGVGELFF
>TRBV5-6|TRBJ2-5
CASSLGRTLQETQYF
>TRBV19|TRBJ2-1
CASSIRGSTMEQFF
>TRBV7-9|TRBJ2-1
CASSLLAGSYNEQFF
>TRBV5-5|TRBJ2-1
CASSLRILDEQFF
>TRBV11-3|TRBJ2-7
CASTKLAGGGEQYF
>TRBV4-1|TRBJ1-5
CASSPSDRRDEKPQHF
>TRBV10-3|TRBJ2-1
CAISAGSEQFF
>TRBV6-6|TRBJ2-1
CASRTGGTSGRGEQFF
>TRBV27|TRBJ1-2
CASSRWAPFDYGYTF
>TRBV14|TRBJ1-3
CASSQADSLGSGNTIYF
>TRBV7-9|TRBJ2-7
CASSFAGVGGEQYF
>TRBV7-6|TRBJ2-2
CASSLARSGGAILNTGELFF
>TRBV4-1|TRBJ2-2
CASRGTENTGELFF
>TRBV4-1|TRBJ1-6
CASSQDKTGRYNSPLHF
>TRBV30|TRBJ1-4
CAWSGQGWDEKLFF
>TRBV19|TRBJ1-6
CASSKRRDSETPLHF
>TRBV27|TRBJ2-3
CASGGRLAGGNTQYF
>TRBV7-9|TRBJ1-1
CSSSFTGEAEAFF
>TRBV30|TRBJ2-3
CAWSSTSGLTDTQYF
>TRBV6-6|TRBJ1-5
CASSPASGNQPQHF
>TRBV18|TRBJ2-1
CASSPGAGVGPEQFF
>TRBV19|TRBJ2-7
CASSIIGTAEQYF
>TRBV7-8|TRBJ2-2
CASSLRSRAGANTGELFF
>TRBV28|TRBJ2-4
CASNTYLASDSLAKNIQYF
>TRBV18|TRBJ1-2
CASSPGTENYGYTF
>TRBV25-1|TRBJ1-2
CASSEGARGYTF
>TRBV13|TRBJ1-1
CASSFRGSRTEAFF
>TRBV29-1|TRBJ1-2
CSVVERGYTF
>TRBV15|TRBJ1-2
CATSRGQGRDGYTF
>TRBV19|TRBJ2-3
CASSQSRTDTQYF
>TRBV5-4|TRBJ2-7
CASSWGNRGEQYF
>TRBV27|TRBJ1-2
CASSLFWAGDYGYTF
>TRBV28|TRBJ1-1
CASSLVTSNTEAFF
>TRBV7-3|TRBJ1-1
CASSPTPGAGTEAFF
>TRBV7-9|TRBJ2-1
CASSLALEGQREQFF
>TRBV2|TRBJ2-7
CASRGDGGLYEQYF
>TRBV6-6|TRBJ1-6
CASSYPAGLYSPLHF
>TRBV7-7|TRBJ2-2
CASSLKRTGELFF
>TRBV5-4|-
CASSPAGRDEQYF
>TRBV20-1|TRBJ2-1
CSARVIVEQFF
>TRBV2|TRBJ1-2
CASKGDRDGYGYTF
>TRBV19|TRBJ2-7
CASSTRDRGSYEQYF
>TRBV5-4|TRBJ2-5
CASSSLAGEDQETQYF